This TCR beta chain was identified in a study of naive and memory T cell subsets. An oligonucleotide containing a UMI was ligated to the 3' end of TCR cDNA. Amplification of ligated cDNA took four PCR rounds with SP2 and nested alpha and beta constant primers. Reverse transcription of blood and skin TCR RNA was primed at alpha and beta constant regions. In TCRdb, the 5' RACE reads were re-called with MiXCR into one record per CDR3 protein. The data contain 55,000 to 65,000 distinct CDR3 sequences, 6.5% to 9% of them singletons. In its sample, this clonotype was seen a few times. The receptor comes from a female donor in good health.

The CDR3 region is CASSQGDTGETQYF. CDR3 nucleotide sequence: TGTGCCAGCAGCCAAGGGGACACCGGGGAGACCCAGTACTTC. The gene calls are TRBV4-2 and TRBJ2-5; the D gene is possibly TRBD1 (6 bases). Per the germline V gene, CDR1 is LGHNA and CDR2 is YNFKEQ. Deletions cut 1 base from V and 5 bases from J, with 11 bases between. The CDR3 runs 14 residues.